These 19 T cell receptor beta chains were all obtained from the same sample, sequenced in a study of blood T cell repertoires in COVID-19. Sequencing used immunoSEQ multiplex PCR; TCRdb keeps in-frame clones, though not all of them. Of around 140,000 clones in the sample, 88% are singletons; the top ten hold around a quarter. Sequencing used peripheral blood. The receptors shown here come from a human donor in a cohort sampled during active COVID-19.

V gene TRBV7-9 combines with J gene TRBJ1-1, with 8 bases that match TRBD1. With 4 bases clipped from V and 3 bases from J, the junction kept 4 bases outside the gene matches. Germline CDR1 reads SEHNR; CDR2 reads FQNEAQ (reference sequence). The CDR3 is made up of 14 amino acids. The CDR3 DNA is TGTGCCAGCAGCTCAAGACAGGGGTACACTGAAGCTTTCTTT. Translating gives CASSSRQGYTEAFF.

CDR3 in DNA: TGTGCCAGCAGACACAGGGAAAACACTGAAGCTTTCTTT. Translation: CASRHRENTEAFF. The chain carries TRBV6-6 and TRBJ1-1; the D gene is possibly TRBD1 (6 bases). Trimming removed 6 bases at V and 2 bases at J, with 10 bases between. The germline gives CDR1 MNHNY, CDR2 SVGAGI (reference sequence). This CDR3 region has 13 residues.

The rearrangement links TRBV9 to TRBJ1-4, with 8 bases identical to TRBD1. The CDR3 consists of 14 residues. Germline lookup yields CDR1 SGDLS and CDR2 YYNGEE. V lost 5 bases, J lost 5 bases, and 5 bases stayed unmatched. CDR3 sequence: CASSPGQVNEKLFF. The CDR3 coding sequence is TGTGCCAGCAGTCCGGGACAGGTCAATGAAAAACTGTTTTTT.

This clone was seen once. The DNA for the CDR3 is TGTGCCATCTCTGAGGGTGGCAGGGGGCACAAAAATGAGCAGTTCTTC. Its translation: CAISEGGRGHKNEQFF. The chain employs TRBV10-3 and TRBJ2-1; 8 bases fit TRBD1. Trimming at V came to 8 bases and at J to 7 bases, leaving 16 bases not matched to a gene. The CDR3 sequence is 16 residues long. Germline assignment: CDR1 ENHRY and CDR2 SYGVKD.

V usage is TRBV5-8 and J usage is TRBJ2-4, with D tentatively TRBD1 (6 bases). The germline V and J ends were trimmed by 0 bases and 6 bases, with 10 bases remaining between them. Germline CDR1 and CDR2: SGHTS and YDEGEE. The CDR3 spans 14 residues. The CDR3 sequence: CASSLEGTPNIQYF. The CDR3 bases are TGTGCCAGCAGCTTGGAGGGGACACCAAACATTCAGTACTTC. The complete variable domain, with remaining parts taken from reference TRBV5-8 and TRBJ2-4, reads EAGVTQSPTHLIKTRGQQATLRCSPISGHTSVYWYQQALGLGLQFLLWYDEGEERNRGNFPPRFSGRQFPNYSSELNVNALELEDSALYLCASSLEGTPNIQYFGAGTRLSVL.

The genes are TRBV6-5 and TRBJ1-1; tentative D call: TRBD1 (6 bases). The V end was cut by 2 bases, the J end by 2 bases, with 15 bases between. CDR1 and CDR2 (germline): MNHEY, SVGAGI. This CDR3 is built from 16 residues. CDR3 region: CASSYDRIGANTEAFF. CDR3 coding DNA: TGTGCCAGCAGTTACGACAGGATTGGGGCAAACACTGAAGCTTTCTTT.

The chain couples TRBV29-1 to TRBJ1-2, with TRBD1 identical over 7 bases. Germline loops: CDR1 SQVTM, CDR2 ANQGSEA. V lost 2 bases, J lost 6 bases, and 0 bases stayed unmatched. This CDR3 has 11 amino acids. The CDR3 loop reads CSVETGDGYTF. The CDR3 nucleotides read TGCAGCGTTGAAACAGGGGATGGCTACACCTTC.

This clone was seen only once. This chain joins TRBV29-1 and TRBJ2-7, with D uncertain. The CDR3 runs 12 residues. The V and J ends lost 4 bases and 0 bases respectively, with 7 bases between them. Germline loops: CDR1 SQVTM, CDR2 ANQGSEA. DNA for the CDR3: TGCAGCGTTGCGCCGAGCTCCTACGAGCAGTACTTC. Protein product: CSVAPSSYEQYF.

The rearrangement joins TRBV5-4 to TRBJ2-5; a possible D gene is TRBD2 (7 bases). The CDR3 covers 17 residues. V gave up 0 bases and J gave up 0 bases, with 15 bases separating them. Germline V gene sequence: CDR1 SGHNT, CDR2 YYREEE (reference sequence). The CDR3 here is CASSLEGGGAYQETQYF. CDR3 in DNA: TGTGCCAGCAGCTTGGAGGGAGGGGGGGCCTACCAAGAGACCCAGTACTTC.

The V gene is TRBV29-1, the J gene TRBJ1-1; TRBD1 aligns across 7 bases. Germline CDR1 SQVTM, CDR2 ANQGSEA. J gave up 0 bases and V 6 bases, and 4 bases lay outside the gene matches. The CDR3 extends over 13 amino acids. The DNA of the CDR3 is TGCAGCGTCTCGACAGGGATGAACACTGAAGCTTTCTTT. It is translated as CSVSTGMNTEAFF.

The chain has TRBV7-3 and TRBJ1-1; 8 bases line up with TRBD1. CDR1 and CDR2 (germline): SGHTA, FQGTGA. The CDR3 has 15 amino acids. V lost 5 bases, J lost 0 bases, and 5 bases stayed unmatched. CDR3 nucleotides: TGTGCCAGCAGCCCTGAGGGACAGGTGAACACTGAAGCTTTCTTT. This codes for CASSPEGQVNTEAFF.

V and J are TRBV3-1 (or the pseudogene TRBV3-2) and TRBJ1-1; tentative D call: TRBD1 (5 bases). The V and J ends lost 4 bases and 1 base respectively, with 10 bases between them. The CDR3 is 14 residues long. Germline CDR1 reads LGHDT; CDR2 reads YNNKEL (reference sequence). CDR3 loop: CASSPSTGNTEAFF. Written as DNA, the CDR3 is TGTGCCAGCAGCCCCAGTACAGGGAACACTGAAGCTTTCTTT.

CDR3 coding DNA: TGTGCCAGCTCACCGACAGTTTCCAGCTCCTACGAGCAGTACTTC. Its translation: CASSPTVSSSYEQYF. V and J are TRBV18 and TRBJ2-7; a possible D gene is TRBD1 (5 bases). The CDR3 runs 15 residues. V was cut by 3 bases and J by 0 bases, with 12 bases left in between. The germline V gene has CDR1 KGHSH and CDR2 LQKENI.

This chain links TRBV5-1 with TRBJ1-5, with 8 bases that match TRBD1. Unmatched junction bases numbered 5, after V lost 0 bases and J lost 3 bases. This CDR3 region has 16 residues. Germline V gene lookup returns CDR1 SGHRS and CDR2 YFSETQ. CDR3 protein: CASSLEPGQVNQPQHF. The CDR3 nucleotides read TGCGCCAGCAGCTTGGAACCGGGACAGGTCAATCAGCCCCAGCATTTT.

In this sample, this clone turned up many times. The chain uses TRBV3-1 (or the pseudogene TRBV3-2) and TRBJ2-7, with a possible D match to TRBD1 (5 bases). Germline CDR1 is LGHDT and CDR2 is YNNKEL (reference sequence). V dropped 4 bases and J dropped 8 bases, with 15 bases sitting between them. The CDR3 has 13 residues. CDR3 DNA: TGTGCCAGCAGCCCCCAGGGCCAGCGACAGCAGTACTTC. Amino acid sequence: CASSPQGQRQQYF.

Only one count was recorded for this clone. This chain uses TRBV29-1 with TRBJ2-3; a possible D gene is TRBD1 (5 bases). Trimming took 3 bases from V and 2 from J, leaving 9 bases between them. The CDR3 totals 13 residues. CDR1 and CDR2 from the germline V gene are SQVTM and ANQGSEA. CDR3 nucleotide sequence: TGCAGCGTTGAGCAGGGCCCCACAGATACGCAGTATTTT. Translating gives CSVEQGPTDTQYF.

The chain combines TRBV6-5 with TRBJ1-1; 9 positions agree with TRBD1. CDR1 is MNHEY, CDR2 SVGAGI, per germline. Trimming took 6 bases from V and 4 from J; bases not matched to a gene: 3. The CDR3 spans 13 residues. The CDR3 loop is CASRAGQGTEAFF. In DNA form, the CDR3 reads TGTGCCAGCAGGGCGGGACAGGGCACTGAAGCTTTCTTT.

The chain uses TRBV10-3 and TRBJ2-7; TRBD1 is a possible D gene (6 bases). The CDR3 consists of 14 residues. Germline assignment: CDR1 ENHRY and CDR2 SYGVKD. Trimming cost V 10 bases and J 1 base, with 17 bases left between them. The CDR3, as DNA: TGTGCCACAAAGATGGACAGACGGTCCTACGAGCAGTACTTC. This gives the protein CATKMDRRSYEQYF.

This clone was seen a single time. V and J are TRBV7-2 and TRBJ2-2, with 7 bases matching TRBD1. V was clipped by 3 bases and J by 2 bases; unmatched bases: 9. The length of the CDR3 is 17 residues. Germline V lookup: CDR1 SGHTA, CDR2 FQGNSA. In DNA form, the CDR3 reads TGTGCCAGCAGCTTGTTAGCCGGGACAGTCAACACCGGGGAGCTGTTTTTT. Translation: CASSLLAGTVNTGELFF.